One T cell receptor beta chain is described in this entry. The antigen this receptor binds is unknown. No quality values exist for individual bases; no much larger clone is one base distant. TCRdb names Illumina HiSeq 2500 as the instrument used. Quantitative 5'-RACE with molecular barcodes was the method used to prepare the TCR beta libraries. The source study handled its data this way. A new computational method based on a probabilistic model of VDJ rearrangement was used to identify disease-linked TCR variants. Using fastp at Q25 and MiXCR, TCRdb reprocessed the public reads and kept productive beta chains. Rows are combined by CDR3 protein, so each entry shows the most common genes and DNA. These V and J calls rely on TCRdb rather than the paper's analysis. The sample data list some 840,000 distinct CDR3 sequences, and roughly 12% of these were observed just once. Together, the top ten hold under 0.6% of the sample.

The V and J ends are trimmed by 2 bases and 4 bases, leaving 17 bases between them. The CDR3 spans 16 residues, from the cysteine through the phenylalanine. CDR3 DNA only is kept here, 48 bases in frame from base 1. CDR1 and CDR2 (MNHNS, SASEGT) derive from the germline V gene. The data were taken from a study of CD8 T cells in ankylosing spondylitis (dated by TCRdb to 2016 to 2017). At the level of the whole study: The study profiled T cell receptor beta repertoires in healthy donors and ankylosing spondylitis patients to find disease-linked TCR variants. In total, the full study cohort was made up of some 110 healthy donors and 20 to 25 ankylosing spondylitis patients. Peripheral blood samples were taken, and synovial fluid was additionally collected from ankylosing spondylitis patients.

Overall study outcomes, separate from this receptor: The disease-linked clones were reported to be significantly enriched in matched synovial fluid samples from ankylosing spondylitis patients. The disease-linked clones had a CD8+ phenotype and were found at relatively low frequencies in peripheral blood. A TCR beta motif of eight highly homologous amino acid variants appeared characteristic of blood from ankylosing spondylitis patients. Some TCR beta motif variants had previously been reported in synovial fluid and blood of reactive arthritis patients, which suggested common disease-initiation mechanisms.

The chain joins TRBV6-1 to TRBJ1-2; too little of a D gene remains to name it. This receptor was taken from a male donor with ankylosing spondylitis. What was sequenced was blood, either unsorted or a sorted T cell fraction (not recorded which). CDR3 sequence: CASSEKVGRTFYGYTF. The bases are TGTGCCAGCAGTGAAAAAGTCGGGCGGACCTTCTATGGCTACACCTTC.